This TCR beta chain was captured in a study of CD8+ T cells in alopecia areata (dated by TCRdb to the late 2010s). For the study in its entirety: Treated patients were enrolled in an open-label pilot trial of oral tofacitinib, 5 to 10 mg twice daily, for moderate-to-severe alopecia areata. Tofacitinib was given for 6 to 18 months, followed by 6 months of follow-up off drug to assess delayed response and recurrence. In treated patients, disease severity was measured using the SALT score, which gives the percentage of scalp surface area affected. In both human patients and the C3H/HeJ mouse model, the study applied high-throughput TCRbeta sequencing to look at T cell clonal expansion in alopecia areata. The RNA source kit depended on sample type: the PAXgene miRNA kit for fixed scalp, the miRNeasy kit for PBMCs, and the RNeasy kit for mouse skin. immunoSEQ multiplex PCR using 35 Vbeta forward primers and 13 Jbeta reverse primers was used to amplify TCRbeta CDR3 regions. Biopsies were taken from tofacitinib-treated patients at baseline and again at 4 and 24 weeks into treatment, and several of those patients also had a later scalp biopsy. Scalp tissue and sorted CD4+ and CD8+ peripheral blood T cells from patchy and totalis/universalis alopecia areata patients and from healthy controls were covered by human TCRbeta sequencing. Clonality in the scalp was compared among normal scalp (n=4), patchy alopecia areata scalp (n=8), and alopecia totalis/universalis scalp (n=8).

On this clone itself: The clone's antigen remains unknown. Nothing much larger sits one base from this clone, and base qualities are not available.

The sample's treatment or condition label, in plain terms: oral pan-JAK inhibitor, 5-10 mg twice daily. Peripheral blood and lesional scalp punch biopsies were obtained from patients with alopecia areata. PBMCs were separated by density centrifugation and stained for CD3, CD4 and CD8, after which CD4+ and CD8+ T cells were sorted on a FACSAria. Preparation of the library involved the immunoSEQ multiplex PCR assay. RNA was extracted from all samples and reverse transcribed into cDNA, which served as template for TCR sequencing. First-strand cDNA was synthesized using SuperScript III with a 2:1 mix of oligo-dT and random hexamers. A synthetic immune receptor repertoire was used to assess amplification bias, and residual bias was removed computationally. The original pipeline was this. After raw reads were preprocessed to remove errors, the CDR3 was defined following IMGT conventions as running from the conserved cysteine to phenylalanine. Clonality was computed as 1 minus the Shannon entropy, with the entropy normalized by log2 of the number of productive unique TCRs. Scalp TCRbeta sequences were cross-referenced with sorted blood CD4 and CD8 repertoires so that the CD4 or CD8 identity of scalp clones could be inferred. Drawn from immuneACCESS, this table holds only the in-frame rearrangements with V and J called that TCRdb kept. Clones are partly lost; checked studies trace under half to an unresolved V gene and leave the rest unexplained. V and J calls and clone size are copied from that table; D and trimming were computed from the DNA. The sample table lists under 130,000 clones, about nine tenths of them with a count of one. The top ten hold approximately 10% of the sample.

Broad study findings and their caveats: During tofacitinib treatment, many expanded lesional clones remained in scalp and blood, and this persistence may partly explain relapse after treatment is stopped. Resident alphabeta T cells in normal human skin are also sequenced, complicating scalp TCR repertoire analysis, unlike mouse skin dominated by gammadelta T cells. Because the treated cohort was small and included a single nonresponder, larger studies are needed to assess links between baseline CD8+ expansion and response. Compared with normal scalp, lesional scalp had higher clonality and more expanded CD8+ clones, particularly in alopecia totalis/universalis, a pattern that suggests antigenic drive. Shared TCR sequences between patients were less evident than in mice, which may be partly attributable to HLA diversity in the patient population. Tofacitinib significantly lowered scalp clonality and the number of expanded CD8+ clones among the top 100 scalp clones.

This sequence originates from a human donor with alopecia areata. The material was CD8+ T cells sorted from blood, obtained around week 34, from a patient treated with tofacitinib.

The nucleotide sequence is TGCGCCAGCAGCCCCGGGACAGGGAGAACCGGGGAGCTGTTTTTT. This gives the protein CASSPGTGRTGELFF. Recombination connected TRBV5-1 to TRBJ2-2; a stretch of 9 junction bases matches TRBD1. The junction shows trimming of 4 bases on V and 5 bases on J, and the gene matches do not reach 6 bases of it. The CDR3 has 15 amino acids, counting the end cysteine and phenylalanine. Only the CDR3 DNA is retained, 45 bases long and in frame from the first base. Looking up the germline V gene yields CDR1 SGHRS and CDR2 YFSETQ.